The present T cell receptor beta chain was sequenced within a study of T-cell reconstitution after alpha-beta-depleted transplantation in children. Unique molecular identifiers were built into the TCRbeta library. Via MiXCR, TCRdb re-called the PCR reads, giving one row per CDR3 protein. The repertoire includes around 600,000 distinct CDR3 sequences, about 10% of them detected once, and less than 5% sits in the top ten. Many counts were recorded for this clonotype. The sample in question was PBMCs from the stem cell graft donor, obtained from the stem cell graft. This TCR was recovered from a human donor who donated a stem cell graft to a child with acute myeloid leukemia.

CDR3 DNA sequence: TGTGCCAGCAGTTTAGCGCCGACAGGGAGGGAGCTGTTTTTT. Residues: CASSLAPTGRELFF. The chain uses TRBV12-3 or TRBV12-4 and TRBJ2-2, with 7 bases identical to TRBD1. The junction had 4 bases not matched to a gene; V was cut back by 0 bases and J by 9 bases. This CDR3 is built from 14 residues.